This T cell receptor (beta chain) was observed in a study of regulatory T cells in long-lasting Graves disease. The TCR beta library used iRepertoire HTBI primers with Arm-PCR amplification of CDR3. One entry per CDR3 protein results from TCRdb running MiXCR on the multiplex PCR reads. The sample has approximately 470,000 distinct CDR3 sequences, 15% to 20% seen once. Note on this clonotype: Its antigen is undetermined.

Findings and limits, study-wide: When disease was persistent, TRBV28, TRBJ1-2 and TRBJ2-5 were the favored segments.

The ends lost 5 bases at V and 0 bases at J; junction bases unmatched: 5. The CDR3 extends over 16 amino acids. Time point noted: newly diagnosed GD, antithyroid drugs for less than 3 months. PBMC-extracted RNA yielded the TCR library. American Thyroid Association guidelines defined how Graves' disease was diagnosed. These sequences were also reported in another study, on T cells in Graves' hyperthyroidism and ophthalmopathy. This second study says: Uncontrolled infection, other autoimmune disease, pregnancy or lactation disqualified patients from enrolment. Ophthalmopathy cases were set apart from stable hyperthyroidism by a 13 V-J model.

The sequenced sample was peripheral blood mononuclear cells (PBMCs), obtained at new diagnosis, from a patient treated with antithyroid drugs. This clonotype was obtained from a man between 40 and 49 years old with Graves disease. This chain joins TRBV12-3 or TRBV12-4 and TRBJ2-3; the match to TRBD2 covers 10 bases. CDR3 DNA: TGTGCCAGCAGTATCCTAGCGGGAGTGAGCACAGATACGCAGTATTTT. Encoded protein: CASSILAGVSTDTQYF.